The next 9 T cell receptor beta chains were all read from a single sample in a study of blood T cell repertoires in COVID-19. Assay: immunoSEQ multiplex PCR; the TCRdb copy retains only in-frame clones and omits some. This table has a few hundred thousand clones, 86% appearing once. Sequencing was performed on peripheral blood. The receptors were gathered from a man aged 18 to 35 with active or convalescent COVID-19.

This clone occurred once. This chain uses TRBV6-5 with TRBJ2-7; no reliable D call. The germline CDR1 and CDR2 sequences are MNHEY and SVGAGI. With 7 bases removed from V and 4 bases from J, the gap between germline ends came to 11 bases. The CDR3 has 12 amino acids. The CDR3 is CASTVSSYEQYF. CDR3 DNA sequence: TGTGCCAGCACGGTGAGCTCTTACGAGCAGTACTTC.

This sequence joins TRBV10-3 and TRBJ2-1, with 12 bases identical to TRBD1. With 6 bases clipped from V and 7 bases from J, the junction kept 4 bases outside the gene matches. This CDR3 contains 14 residues. CDR1 and CDR2 (germline): ENHRY, SYGVKD. CDR3 DNA: TGTGCCATCAGGGGACAGGGGGCCGGTAATGAGCAGTTCTTC. It specifies CAIRGQGAGNEQFF.

V usage is TRBV9 and J usage is TRBJ1-6; 8 nucleotides line up with TRBD1. CDR3 size: 17 residues. Unmatched junction bases numbered 13, after V lost 3 bases and J lost 8 bases. CDR1 is SGDLS and CDR2 is YYNGEE in the germline V gene. The CDR3 DNA reads as TGTGCCAGCAGCGCCGACAGACAGGGGATTGCATATTCACCCCTCCACTTT. Translated, it gives CASSADRQGIAYSPLHF.

The genes are TRBV4-2 and TRBJ2-2; 11 nucleotides align to TRBD2. This CDR3 spans 16 amino acids. Germline CDR1 and CDR2: LGHNA and YNFKEQ. With 1 base clipped from V and 5 bases from J, the junction kept 3 bases outside the gene matches. The CDR3 protein is CASSQGTSGRTGELFF. The CDR3 DNA follows: TGTGCCAGCAGCCAAGGAACTAGCGGGAGAACCGGGGAGCTGTTTTTT.

This chain connects TRBV9 to TRBJ1-2; 9 nucleotides match TRBD1. Trimming removed 1 base from V and 6 bases from J; junction bases left unmatched: 4. Per germline, CDR1 SGDLS and CDR2 YYNGEE. The CDR3 is made up of 14 amino acids. The CDR3 bases are TGTGCCAGCAGCGTATCCGGGACAGGGAATGGCTACACCTTC. Its translation: CASSVSGTGNGYTF.

The rearrangement uses TRBV7-8 and TRBJ1-1; D might be TRBD1 (5 bases). The CDR3 extends over 17 amino acids. V lost 4 bases and J lost 5, with 23 bases in between. Germline V gene data show CDR1 as SGHVS and CDR2 as FQNEAQ. The CDR3 here is CASSSAGRSRPWTEAFF. The CDR3 DNA follows: TGTGCCAGCAGCTCCGCGGGGCGGAGTAGGCCCTGGACTGAAGCTTTCTTT.

This clone was counted only a few times. The chain combines TRBV4-1 with TRBJ2-7, with TRBD2 matching 9 bases. This CDR3 comprises 16 residues. Germline lookup yields CDR1 MGHRA and CDR2 YSYEKL. V shed 4 bases, J shed 3 bases, and the junction held 10 bases outside the gene matches. CDR3 loop: CASSPFGGGAGYEQYF. The CDR3, as DNA: TGCGCCAGCAGCCCGTTTGGCGGGGGGGCCGGCTACGAGCAGTACTTC.

The J gene is TRBJ2-1, the V gene TRBV11-3, with D unclear. Trimming left V 6 bases short and J 9 bases short, with 18 bases between. The CDR3 is 14 residues long. Germline V gene data show CDR1 as SGHNT and CDR2 as YENEEA. The CDR3 DNA is TGTGCCAGCAGAACTAAGGATCTTTCGGGTGAGCAGTTCTTC. Residues: CASRTKDLSGEQFF.

The chain combines TRBV3-1 (or the pseudogene TRBV3-2) with TRBJ2-3; 7 bases agree with TRBD2. Germline-derived CDR1 and CDR2 are LGHDT and YNNKEL (reference sequence). V was pared by 1 base and J by 1 base, with 8 bases of the junction left unmatched. This CDR3 region has 17 residues. The CDR3 protein is CASSQGRTSLGTDTQYF. The CDR3 DNA is TGTGCCAGCAGCCAAGGGAGGACTAGTCTCGGCACAGATACGCAGTATTTT.